These 27 T cell receptor beta chains came from one sample sequenced in a study of PD-1 and CTLA-4 blockade in melanoma. The protocol was immunoSEQ multiplex PCR, while the TCRdb copy is restricted to in-frame clones and leaves out a portion. The sample consists of 20,000 or so clones, approximately 88% of them appearing once. Sequenced material: CD8+ T cells from peripheral blood, taken before anti-PD-1 treatment. The receptors were gathered from a human donor with melanoma.

Judged by abundance, this clone is medium-sized. The chain joins TRBV28 to TRBJ1-5; D remains ambiguous. Germline CDR1 reads MDHEN; CDR2 reads SYDVKM. The CDR3 spans 11 residues. V dropped 3 bases and J dropped 7 bases, with 4 bases sitting between them. The CDR3 coding sequence is TGTGCCAGCAGTTTTCCACAGCCCCAGCATTTT. Translation gives CASSFPQPQHF.

V is TRBV7-9 and J is TRBJ1-1; unclear D gene. The CDR3 runs to 13 residues. Germline-derived CDR1 and CDR2 are SEHNR and FQNEAQ (reference sequence). Deletions cut 5 bases from V and 1 base from J, with 8 bases between. This CDR3 reads CASSPRQNTEAFF. The CDR3 DNA follows: TGTGCCAGCAGCCCGAGACAGAACACTGAAGCTTTCTTT.

This clone was recorded once. V gene TRBV6-5 combines with J gene TRBJ1-1; TRBD1 matches at 7 bases. Losses at the gene ends were 6 bases for V and 3 bases for J; bases not matched to a gene: 4. Germline loops: CDR1 MNHEY, CDR2 SVGAGI. The CDR3 sequence is 13 residues long. The CDR3 region is CASSPRGDTEAFF. The CDR3 nucleotides read TGTGCCAGCAGCCCCAGGGGGGACACTGAAGCTTTCTTT.

J is TRBJ1-6 and V is TRBV6-5, with D uncertain. Deletions cut 2 bases from V and 8 bases from J, with 7 bases between. Germline V lookup: CDR1 MNHEY, CDR2 SVGAGI. This CDR3 is 13 amino acids long. The CDR3 protein is CASSYQGYSPLHF. The CDR3 region has the DNA TGTGCCAGCAGTTACCAAGGGTATTCACCCCTCCACTTT.

The chain recombines TRBV7-6 with TRBJ1-4; the D gene is possibly TRBD1 (5 bases). The CDR3 is made up of 13 amino acids. Looked up from germline, CDR1 is SGHVS and CDR2 is FNYEAQ. V gave up 5 bases and J gave up 7 bases, with 11 bases separating them. Here the CDR3 DNA reads TGTGCCAGCAGCCCTGGGGGGGGTGAAAAACTGTTTTTT. Translated, it gives CASSPGGGEKLFF.

This chain links TRBV11-3 with TRBJ2-3; TRBD2 might be the D (7 bases). The germline V gene has CDR1 SGHNT and CDR2 YENEEA. With 1 base removed from V and 1 base from J, the gap between germline ends came to 15 bases. This CDR3 spans 17 amino acids. The CDR3 coding sequence is TGTGCCAGCAGCTTAGCGGGGGGCCTTACCGGCACAGATACGCAGTATTTT. It encodes CASSLAGGLTGTDTQYF.

The CDR3 bases are TGTGCCAGCAGCTTAGATCCCTCCGCCGGACAGCCGTACGAGCAGTACTTC. Protein product: CASSLDPSAGQPYEQYF. The chain is built from TRBV13 and TRBJ2-7, with D perhaps matching TRBD1 (6 bases). The V and J ends lost 1 base and 4 bases respectively, with 20 bases between them. The CDR3 contains 17 residues. Germline CDR1 and CDR2: PRHDT and FYEKMQ (reference sequence).

The chain combines TRBV13 with TRBJ2-5; D is uncertain. Germline loops: CDR1 PRHDT, CDR2 FYEKMQ (reference sequence). This CDR3 contains 13 residues. The ends were cut back, 5 bases at V and 5 bases at J, with 12 bases in the middle. CDR3 loop: CASSLLAGETQYF. CDR3 nucleotide sequence: TGTGCCAGCAGCCTCCTGGCCGGCGAGACCCAGTACTTC. The full variable domain, its missing parts supplied by reference TRBV13 and TRBJ2-5, is AAGVIQSPRHLIKEKRETATLKCYPIPRHDTVYWYQQGPGQDPQFLISFYEKMQSDKGSIPDRFSAQQFSDYHSELNMSSLELGDSALYFCASSLLAGETQYFGPGTRLLVL.

The chain couples TRBV7-9 to TRBJ1-6; unclear D gene. Between the trimmed V and J ends, which lost 5 bases and 8 bases, there was a span of 13 bases. CDR3 length equals 14 residues. CDR1 SEHNR and CDR2 FQNEAQ come from the germline V gene (reference sequence). The CDR3 sequence is CASSGESGYSPLHF. In DNA, the CDR3 is TGTGCCAGCAGCGGCGAATCGGGGTATTCACCCCTCCACTTT.

V and J are TRBV7-8 and TRBJ1-1; D is ambiguous. CDR3 length equals 16 residues. V gave up 2 bases and J gave up 3 bases, with 16 bases separating them. The germline gives CDR1 SGHVS, CDR2 FQNEAQ. The CDR3 coding sequence is TGTGCCAGCAGCTTATTTTTGGCCGGGGAAGACACTGAAGCTTTCTTT. It codes for CASSLFLAGEDTEAFF.

This sequence joins TRBV7-6 and TRBJ1-1; D is perhaps TRBD1 (5 bases). The CDR3 has 13 residues. Trimming stripped 5 bases from V and 5 bases from J, with 12 bases between. Germline lookup yields CDR1 SGHVS and CDR2 FNYEAQ. The CDR3 region has the DNA TGTGCCAGCAGCGCTCAGGGTGAAACTGAAGCTTTCTTT. It is translated as CASSAQGETEAFF.

J is TRBJ1-1 and V is TRBV10-3, with D maybe TRBD1 (6 bases). Germline loops: CDR1 ENHRY, CDR2 SYGVKD. Trimming removed 6 bases from V and 0 bases from J, with 14 bases in between. The CDR3 has 15 residues. As DNA, the CDR3 is TGTGCCATCAGGCCCAAACAGGGCTTGAACACTGAAGCTTTCTTT. It yields the protein CAIRPKQGLNTEAFF.

The rearrangement links TRBV4-1 to TRBJ1-1; D is uncertain. The CDR3 is made up of 11 amino acids. CDR1 and CDR2 from the germline V gene are MGHRA and YSYEKL. Trimming left V 4 bases short and J 4 bases short, with 4 bases between. CDR3 protein: CASSLGTEAFF. The CDR3 DNA follows: TGCGCCAGCAGCCTCGGCACTGAAGCTTTCTTT.

V is TRBV14 and J is TRBJ2-3, with 10 bases identical to TRBD1. The CDR3 contains 16 residues. Trimming took 2 bases from V and 4 from J; bases not matched to a gene: 6. Germline loops: CDR1 SGHDN, CDR2 FVKESK. The CDR3 nucleotides are TGTGCCAGCAGCCAACGGCCGGGACAGGGGTCAGATACGCAGTATTTT. It encodes CASSQRPGQGSDTQYF.

This chain connects TRBV19 to TRBJ1-2; D is ambiguous. The V gene's germline CDR1 is LNHDA and CDR2 SQIVND (reference sequence). The CDR3 sequence is 15 residues long. V dropped 6 bases and J dropped 4 bases, with 18 bases sitting between them. DNA of the CDR3: TGTGCCAGTAGCTACCTTCTTCAGGACTCCTATGGCTACACCTTC. It is translated as CASSYLLQDSYGYTF.

The chain carries TRBV7-8 and TRBJ2-1, with D tentatively TRBD2 (6 bases). Germline loops: CDR1 SGHVS, CDR2 FQNEAQ. V lost 4 bases and J 3 bases, leaving 16 bases between the germline ends. The CDR3 has 16 amino acids. The CDR3: CASSSHEGGYYNEQFF. Written as DNA, the CDR3 is TGTGCCAGCAGCTCACATGAGGGAGGCTACTACAATGAGCAGTTCTTC.

This clone was detected only once. This rearrangement joins TRBV2 to TRBJ1-6, with a possible D match to TRBD1 (6 bases). The CDR3 has 16 residues. Germline CDR1 and CDR2: SNHLY and FYNNEI. V lost 5 bases and J 4 bases, leaving 15 bases between the germline ends. DNA for the CDR3: TGTGCCAGCAGTAAATCAGGGGTCGGGTATAATTCACCCCTCCACTTT. It encodes CASSKSGVGYNSPLHF.

The rearrangement uses TRBV29-1 and TRBJ1-2, with D maybe TRBD1 (5 bases). This CDR3 is built from 14 residues. Germline CDR1 is SQVTM and CDR2 is ANQGSEA. V gave up 0 bases and J gave up 5 bases, with 13 bases separating them. The CDR3 bases are TGCAGCGTTGAAGAGTCGGTATGGGGGTATGGCTACACCTTC. This gives the protein CSVEESVWGYGYTF.

This rearrangement joins TRBV6-5 to TRBJ2-2, with no clear D. Deletions cut 8 bases from V and 0 bases from J, with 4 bases between. Germline V CDR1 and CDR2: MNHEY, SVGAGI. The CDR3 is made up of 12 amino acids. The CDR3 bases are TGTGCCAGCCAAACGAACACCGGGGAGCTGTTTTTT. Protein product: CASQTNTGELFF.

The V and J genes are TRBV24-1 and TRBJ2-7; TRBD2 is a possible D gene (7 bases). Looked up from germline, CDR1 is KGHDR and CDR2 is SFDVKD. The V end was cut by 2 bases, the J end by 9 bases, with 25 bases between. The CDR3 sequence is 17 residues long. The CDR3 sequence: CATSDSTLGGGLSGQYF. CDR3 nucleotide sequence: TGTGCCACCAGTGATTCAACCCTGGGCGGGGGCCTCTCCGGGCAGTACTTC.

The chain joins TRBV6-1 to TRBJ1-3; the D gene is possibly TRBD1 (6 bases). This CDR3 has 15 amino acids. Trimming removed 5 bases from V and 2 bases from J, with 13 bases in between. Germline V lookup: CDR1 MNHNS, CDR2 SASEGT. The CDR3 DNA reads as TGTGCCAGCAGTTGGGGCAGGGGCGCTGGAAACACCATATATTTT. Its translation is CASSWGRGAGNTIYF.

The chain is built from TRBV27 and TRBJ2-2; D is uncertain. V lost 5 bases and J 1 base, leaving 5 bases between the germline ends. This CDR3 contains 13 residues. Germline V gives CDR1 MNHEY, CDR2 SMNVEV (reference sequence). The CDR3 DNA reads TGTGCCAGCAGTATCAAGAACACCGGGGAGCTGTTTTTT. Encoded protein: CASSIKNTGELFF.

This chain uses TRBV29-1 with TRBJ2-7, with D maybe TRBD2 (5 bases). The CDR3 is made up of 13 amino acids. Germline lookup yields CDR1 SQVTM and CDR2 ANQGSEA. V lost 6 bases and J 2 bases, leaving 14 bases between the germline ends. The CDR3 protein is CSVADLWAYEQYF. CDR3 nucleotides: TGCAGCGTGGCGGACTTATGGGCCTACGAGCAGTACTTC.

V gene TRBV19 combines with J gene TRBJ1-3; the D gene is possibly TRBD1 (5 bases). This CDR3 is built from 15 residues. The V end lost 9 bases, the J end lost 4 bases, and 19 bases lay between the germline ends. The germline gives CDR1 LNHDA, CDR2 SQIVND (reference sequence). Written as DNA, the CDR3 is TGTGCCAGCGGTCAGCCAGGGATAACCGGAAACACCATATATTTT. Protein: CASGQPGITGNTIYF.

The rearrangement joins TRBV6-2 or TRBV6-3 to TRBJ2-3; TRBD2 aligns across 7 bases. The junction had 0 bases not matched to a gene; V was cut back by 4 bases and J by 5 bases. The germline CDR1 and CDR2 sequences are MNHEY and SVGEGT. The CDR3 has 12 amino acids. CDR3 protein: CASSWGGDTQYF. As DNA, the CDR3 is TGTGCCAGCAGTTGGGGGGGAGATACGCAGTATTTT.

The chain joins TRBV27 to TRBJ1-1; 7 nucleotides align to TRBD1. CDR1 and CDR2 from the germline V gene are MNHEY and SMNVEV (reference sequence). The J segment lost 2 bases and the V segment lost 6 bases, leaving 12 bases of the junction unmatched. The CDR3 covers 16 residues. CDR3 protein: CASSQYRGRSNTEAFF. The CDR3 DNA sequence: TGTGCCAGCAGCCAATACAGGGGAAGGTCTAACACTGAAGCTTTCTTT.

The chain carries TRBV4-1 and TRBJ1-2; TRBD1 might be the D (6 bases). This CDR3 is built from 12 residues. Germline CDR1 and CDR2: MGHRA and YSYEKL. V dropped 6 bases and J dropped 8 bases, with 13 bases sitting between them. DNA for the CDR3: TGCGCCAGCAGGGACGAGGGGGAAGGCTACACCTTC. The encoded protein is CASRDEGEGYTF.